This is a list of T cell receptor beta chains from one sample in a study of blood T cell repertoires in COVID-19. TCRdb's table, derived via immunoSEQ multiplex PCR, lists solely in-frame clones and lacks some. The sample shows 100,000 to 150,000 clones, over 75% of them seen only once. The specimen was peripheral blood. Every receptor here comes from an elderly man with active or convalescent COVID-19. Both conserved end residues are part of each CDR3. D genes are given only for firm matches. Rows give clone size only sometimes, using once, few, many, or a class for an expanded clone.

NA | TRBJ2-5 | TRBV5-4 | TRBD1 | TGTGCCAGCAGCCTTTTCGGTCTACAGGGGGCTGAGACCCAGTACTTC | CASSLFGLQGAETQYF
NA | TRBJ1-5 | TRBV9 | TRBD1 | TGTGCCAGCAGCGGCCCGGGACAGGATAATCAGCCCCAGCATTTT | CASSGPGQDNQPQHF
NA | TRBJ1-2 | TRBV6-6 | TRBD1 | TGTGCCAGCAGTATCCACAGGGGGCAAAACTATGGCTACACCTTC | CASSIHRGQNYGYTF
NA | TRBJ2-2 | TRBV12-5 | NA | TGTGCTAGTGGTTTGGTAATGGGCAGCTCGGCCACCGGGGAGCTGTTTTTT | CASGLVMGSSATGELFF
NA | TRBJ2-6 | TRBV4-1 | NA | TGCGCCAGCAGCTTTGCAGGGTCTGGGGCCAACGTCCTGACTTTC | CASSFAGSGANVLTF
NA | TRBJ2-1 | TRBV30 | NA | TGTGCCTGGATTACTCGCGGCTACAATGAGCAGTTCTTC | CAWITRGYNEQFF
NA | TRBJ1-4 | TRBV6-1 | TRBD1 | TGTGCCAGCAGTGACCGGGACAGGGGTGAAAAACTGTTTTTT | CASSDRDRGEKLFF
NA | TRBJ1-5 | TRBV3-1/TRBV3-2 | NA | TGTGCCAGCAGCCAGGGAGGTGCCCTCAATCAGCCCCAGCATTTT | CASSQGGALNQPQHF
NA | TRBJ1-4 | TRBV6-5 | NA | TGTGCCAGCAGAACCGTTAGGGGAACTAATGAAAAACTGTTTTTT | CASRTVRGTNEKLFF
once | TRBJ2-1 | TRBV4-2 | NA | TGTGCCAGCAGCACACAAATGGACACTTACAATGAGCAGTTCTTC | CASSTQMDTYNEQFF
NA | TRBJ1-4 | TRBV30 | NA | TGTGCCTGGAGTACGCAGTCAACTAATGAAAAACTGTTTTTT | CAWSTQSTNEKLFF
once | TRBJ1-4 | TRBV2 | TRBD1 | TGTGCCAGCCACCGGGACAGGGTTGGGGAACTGTTTTTT | CASHRDRVGELFF
NA | TRBJ2-1 | TRBV19 | TRBD2 | TGTGCCAGTAGGGTAGCGGGAGGGCCCTACAATGAGCAGTTCTTC | CASRVAGGPYNEQFF
NA | TRBJ2-2 | TRBV19 | NA | TGTGCCAGTAGTTTCAGGGCAGACGGGGAGCTGTTTTTT | CASSFRADGELFF
NA | TRBJ2-1 | TRBV7-3 | NA | TGTGCCAGCAGCTTACAGCGTTACAATGAGCAGTTCTTC | CASSLQRYNEQFF
few | TRBJ2-1 | TRBV5-1 | TRBD2 | TGCGCCAGCCGACGGGAGGGCAATGAGCAGTTCTTC | CASRREGNEQFF